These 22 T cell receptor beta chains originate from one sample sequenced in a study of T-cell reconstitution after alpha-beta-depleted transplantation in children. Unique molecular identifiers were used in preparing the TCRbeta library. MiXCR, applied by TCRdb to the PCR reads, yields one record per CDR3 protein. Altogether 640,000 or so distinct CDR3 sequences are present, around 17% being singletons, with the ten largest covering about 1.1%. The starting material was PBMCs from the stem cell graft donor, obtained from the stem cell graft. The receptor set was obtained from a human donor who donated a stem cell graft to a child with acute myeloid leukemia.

CDR3 amino acids: CASSLPTGTAFNEKLFF. The CDR3 bases are TGTGCCAGCAGTTTACCAACGGGGACAGCCTTTAATGAAAAACTGTTTTTT. The rearrangement uses TRBV28 and TRBJ1-4; the match to TRBD1 covers 7 bases. Germline values: CDR1 MDHEN, CDR2 SYDVKM. Trimming removed 2 bases from V and 4 bases from J; junction bases left unmatched: 10. CDR3 length: 17 residues.

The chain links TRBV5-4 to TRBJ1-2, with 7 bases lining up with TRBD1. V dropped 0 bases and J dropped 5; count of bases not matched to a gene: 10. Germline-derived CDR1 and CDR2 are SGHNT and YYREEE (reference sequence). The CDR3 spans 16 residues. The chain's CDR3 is CASSLGGGTGQYGYTF. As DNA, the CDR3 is TGTGCCAGCAGCTTGGGGGGGGGTACGGGACAGTATGGCTACACCTTC.

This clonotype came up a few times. The CDR3 region has the DNA TGCAGTGCTAGAGATCAGACAGCCCTGGTTAATGAAAAACTGTTTTTT. It yields the protein CSARDQTALVNEKLFF. The chain employs TRBV20-1 and TRBJ1-4, with D maybe TRBD1 (5 bases). From germline, CDR1 is DFQATT and CDR2 SNEGSKA (reference sequence). The CDR3 is 16 amino acids. Trimming cost V 0 bases and J 4 bases, with 15 bases left between them.

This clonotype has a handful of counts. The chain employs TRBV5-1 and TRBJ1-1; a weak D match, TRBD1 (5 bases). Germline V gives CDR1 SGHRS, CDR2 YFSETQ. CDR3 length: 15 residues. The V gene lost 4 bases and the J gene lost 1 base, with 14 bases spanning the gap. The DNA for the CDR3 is TGCGCCAGCAGCGGGGCCGGGACGGCGAACACTGAAGCTTTCTTT. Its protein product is CASSGAGTANTEAFF.

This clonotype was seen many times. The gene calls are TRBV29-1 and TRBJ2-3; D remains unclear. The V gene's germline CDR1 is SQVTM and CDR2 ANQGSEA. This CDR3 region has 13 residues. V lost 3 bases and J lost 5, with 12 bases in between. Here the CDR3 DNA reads TGCAGCGTTGACCAGATGTTGTTAGATACGCAGTATTTT. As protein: CSVDQMLLDTQYF.

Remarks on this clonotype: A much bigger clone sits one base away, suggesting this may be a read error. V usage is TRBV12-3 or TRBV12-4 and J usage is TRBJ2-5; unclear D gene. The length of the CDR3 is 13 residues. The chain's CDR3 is CARSSGFQETQYF. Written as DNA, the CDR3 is TGTGCCCGCAGTTCTGGGTTCCAAGAGACCCAGTACTTC.

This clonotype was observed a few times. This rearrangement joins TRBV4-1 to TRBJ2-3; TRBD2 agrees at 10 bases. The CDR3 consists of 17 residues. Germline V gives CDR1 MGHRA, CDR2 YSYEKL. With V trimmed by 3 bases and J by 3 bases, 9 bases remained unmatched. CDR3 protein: CASSQVPGLATTDTQYF. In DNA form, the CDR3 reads TGCGCCAGCAGCCAGGTACCGGGACTAGCGACGACAGATACGCAGTATTTT.

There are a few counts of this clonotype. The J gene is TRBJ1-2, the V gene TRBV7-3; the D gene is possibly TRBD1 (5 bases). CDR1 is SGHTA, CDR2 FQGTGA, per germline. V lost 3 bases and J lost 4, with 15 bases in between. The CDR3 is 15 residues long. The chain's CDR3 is CASSFSGTATYGYTF. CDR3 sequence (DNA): TGTGCCAGCAGCTTCTCCGGGACGGCAACCTATGGCTACACCTTC.

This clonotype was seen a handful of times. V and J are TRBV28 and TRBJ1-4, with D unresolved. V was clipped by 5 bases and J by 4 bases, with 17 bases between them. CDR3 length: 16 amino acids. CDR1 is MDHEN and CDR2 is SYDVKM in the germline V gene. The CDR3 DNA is TGTGCCAGCAGTCCTATACGATTTCAGAGTAATGAAAAACTGTTTTTT. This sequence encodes CASSPIRFQSNEKLFF.

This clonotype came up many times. The CDR3 sequence: CASSFPGVSYEQYF. As DNA, the CDR3 is TGTGCCAGCAGCTTCCCCGGGGTATCCTACGAGCAGTACTTC. The chain employs TRBV7-2 and TRBJ2-7; TRBD2 is a possible D gene (5 bases). There are 14 residues in the CDR3. Trimming cost V 3 bases and J 1 base, with 10 bases left between them. Per the germline V gene, CDR1 is SGHTA and CDR2 is FQGNSA.

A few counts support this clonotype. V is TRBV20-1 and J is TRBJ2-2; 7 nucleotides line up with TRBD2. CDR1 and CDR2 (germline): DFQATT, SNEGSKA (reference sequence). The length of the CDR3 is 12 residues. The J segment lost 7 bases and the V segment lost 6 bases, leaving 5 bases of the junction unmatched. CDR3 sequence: CSATSASGELFF. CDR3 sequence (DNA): TGCAGTGCCACTAGCGCGAGCGGGGAGCTGTTTTTT.

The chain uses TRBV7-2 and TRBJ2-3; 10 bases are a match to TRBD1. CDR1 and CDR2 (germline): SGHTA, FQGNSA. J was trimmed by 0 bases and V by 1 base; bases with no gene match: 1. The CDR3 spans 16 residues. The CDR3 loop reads CASSLEGQGSTDTQYF. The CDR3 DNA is TGTGCCAGCAGCTTAGAGGGACAGGGGAGCACAGATACGCAGTATTTT.

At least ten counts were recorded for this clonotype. CDR3 sequence reads: CSARLVDRGEGYTF. DNA of the CDR3: TGCAGTGCTAGGTTGGTGGACAGGGGTGAGGGCTACACCTTC. The rearrangement joins TRBV20-1 to TRBJ1-2; 9 bases match TRBD1. After removal of 3 bases from V and 8 bases from J, the junction contained 10 bases not matched to a gene. The germline gives CDR1 DFQATT, CDR2 SNEGSKA (reference sequence). This CDR3 is 14 amino acids long.

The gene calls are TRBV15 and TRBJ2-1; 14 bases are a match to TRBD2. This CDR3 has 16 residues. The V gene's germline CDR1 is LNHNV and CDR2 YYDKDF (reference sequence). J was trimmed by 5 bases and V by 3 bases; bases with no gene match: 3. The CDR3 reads CATSSGTSGGNNEQFF. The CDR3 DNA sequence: TGTGCCACCAGCAGTGGGACTAGCGGGGGTAACAATGAGCAGTTCTTC. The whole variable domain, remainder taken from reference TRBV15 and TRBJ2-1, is DAMVIQNPRYQVTQFGKPVTLSCSQTLNHNVMYWYQQKSSQAPKLLFHYYDKDFNNEADTPDNFQSRRPNTSFCFLDIRSPGLGDTAMYLCATSSGTSGGNNEQFFGPGTRLTVL.

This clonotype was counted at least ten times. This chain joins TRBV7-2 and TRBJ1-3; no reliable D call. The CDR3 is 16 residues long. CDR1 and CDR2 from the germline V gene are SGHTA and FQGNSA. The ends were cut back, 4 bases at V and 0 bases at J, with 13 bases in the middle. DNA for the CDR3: TGTGCCAGCAGCTCCGCCGGGCCGCGCTCTGGAAACACCATATATTTT. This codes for CASSSAGPRSGNTIYF.

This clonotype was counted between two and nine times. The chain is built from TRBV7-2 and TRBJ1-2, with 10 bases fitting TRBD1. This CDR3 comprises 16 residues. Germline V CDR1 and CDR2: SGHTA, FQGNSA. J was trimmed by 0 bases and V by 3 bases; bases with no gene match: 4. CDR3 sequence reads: CASSFDRGQANYGYTF. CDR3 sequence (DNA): TGTGCCAGCAGCTTCGACAGGGGGCAAGCTAACTATGGCTACACCTTC.

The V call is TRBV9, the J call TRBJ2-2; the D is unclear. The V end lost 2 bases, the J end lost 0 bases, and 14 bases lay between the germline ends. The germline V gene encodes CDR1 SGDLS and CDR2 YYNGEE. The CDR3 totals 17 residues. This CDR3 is CASSVSQELPNTGELFF. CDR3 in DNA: TGTGCCAGCAGCGTCAGCCAGGAACTTCCGAACACCGGGGAGCTGTTTTTT.

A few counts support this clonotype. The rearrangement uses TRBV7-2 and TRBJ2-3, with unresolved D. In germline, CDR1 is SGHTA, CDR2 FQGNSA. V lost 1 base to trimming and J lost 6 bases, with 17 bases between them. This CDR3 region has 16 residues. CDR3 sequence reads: CASSLGLGPTTDTQYF. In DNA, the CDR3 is TGTGCCAGCAGCTTAGGACTGGGCCCGACGACGGATACGCAGTATTTT.

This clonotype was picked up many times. The CDR3, as DNA: TGTGCCAGCAACCCGGGACAGAGGAATGAGCAGGCTTTCTTT. Translated, it gives CASNPGQRNEQAFF. The gene calls are TRBV6-1 and TRBJ1-1; the match to TRBD1 covers 7 bases. The CDR3 consists of 14 residues. V shed 7 bases and J 11 bases; nucleotides not matched to a gene: 16. Per germline, CDR1 MNHNS and CDR2 SASEGT.

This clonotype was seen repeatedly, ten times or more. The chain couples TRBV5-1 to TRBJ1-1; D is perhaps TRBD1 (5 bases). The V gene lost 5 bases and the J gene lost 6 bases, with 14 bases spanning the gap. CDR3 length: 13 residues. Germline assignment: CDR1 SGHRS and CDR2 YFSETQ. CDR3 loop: CASRGTGAAEAFF. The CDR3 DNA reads TGCGCCAGCAGGGGGACCGGGGCCGCTGAAGCTTTCTTT. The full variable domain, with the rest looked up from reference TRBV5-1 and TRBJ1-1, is KAGVTQTPRYLIKTRGQQVTLSCSPISGHRSVSWYQQTPGQGLQFLFEYFSETQRNKGNFPGRFSGRQFSNSRSEMNVSTLELGDSALYLCASRGTGAAEAFFGQGTRLTVV.

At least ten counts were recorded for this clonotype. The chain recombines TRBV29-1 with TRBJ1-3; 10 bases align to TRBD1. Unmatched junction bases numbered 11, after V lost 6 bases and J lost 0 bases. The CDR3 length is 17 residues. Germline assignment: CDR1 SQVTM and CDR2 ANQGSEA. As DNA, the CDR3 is TGCAGCGTGATTCCGGGACAGGGGACAAACTCTGGAAACACCATATATTTT. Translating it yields CSVIPGQGTNSGNTIYF. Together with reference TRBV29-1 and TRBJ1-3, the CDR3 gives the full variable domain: SAVISQKPSRDICQRGTSLTIQCQVDSQVTMMFWYRQQPGQSLTLIATANQGSEATYESGFVIDKFPISRPNLTFSTLTVSNMSPEDSSIYLCSVIPGQGTNSGNTIYFGEGSWLTVV.

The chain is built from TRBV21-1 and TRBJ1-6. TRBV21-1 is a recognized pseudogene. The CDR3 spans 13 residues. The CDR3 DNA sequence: TGTGCCAGCAGCAAAGGAGTAGGTTCACCCCTCCACTTT. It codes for CASSKGVGSPLHF.